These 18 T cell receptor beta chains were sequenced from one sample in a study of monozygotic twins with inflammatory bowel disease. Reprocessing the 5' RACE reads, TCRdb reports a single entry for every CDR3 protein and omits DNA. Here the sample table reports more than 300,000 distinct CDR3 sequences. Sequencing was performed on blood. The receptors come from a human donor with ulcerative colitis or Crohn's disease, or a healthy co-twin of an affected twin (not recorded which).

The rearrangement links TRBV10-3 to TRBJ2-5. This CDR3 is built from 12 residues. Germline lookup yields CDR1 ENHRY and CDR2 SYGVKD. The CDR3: CAISESRETQYF.

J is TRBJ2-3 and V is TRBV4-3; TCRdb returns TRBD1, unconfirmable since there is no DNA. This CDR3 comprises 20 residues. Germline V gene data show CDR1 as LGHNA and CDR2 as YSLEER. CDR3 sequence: CASSPRTGQGFTISTDTQYF.

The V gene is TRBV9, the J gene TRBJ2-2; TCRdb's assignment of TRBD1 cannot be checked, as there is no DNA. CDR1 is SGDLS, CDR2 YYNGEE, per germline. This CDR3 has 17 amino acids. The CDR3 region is CASSVAGQVGNTGELFF.

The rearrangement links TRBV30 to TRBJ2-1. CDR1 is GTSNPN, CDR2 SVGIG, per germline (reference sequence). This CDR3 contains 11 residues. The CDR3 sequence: CAWSVAREQFF.

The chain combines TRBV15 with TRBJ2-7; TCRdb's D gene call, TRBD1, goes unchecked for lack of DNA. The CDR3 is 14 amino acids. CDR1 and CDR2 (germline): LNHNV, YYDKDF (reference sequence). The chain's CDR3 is CATRTAGASYEQYF.

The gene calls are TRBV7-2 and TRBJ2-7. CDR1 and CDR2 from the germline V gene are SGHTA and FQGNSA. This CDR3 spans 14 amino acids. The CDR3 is CASSLGYSLYEQYF.

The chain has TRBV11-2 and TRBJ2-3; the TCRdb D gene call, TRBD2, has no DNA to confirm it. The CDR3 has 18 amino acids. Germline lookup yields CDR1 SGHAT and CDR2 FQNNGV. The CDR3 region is CASSLITSGGRITDTQYF.

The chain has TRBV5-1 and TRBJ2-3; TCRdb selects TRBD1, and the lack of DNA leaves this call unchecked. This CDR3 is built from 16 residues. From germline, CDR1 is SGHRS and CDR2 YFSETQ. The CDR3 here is CASSSTGGSLTDTQYF.

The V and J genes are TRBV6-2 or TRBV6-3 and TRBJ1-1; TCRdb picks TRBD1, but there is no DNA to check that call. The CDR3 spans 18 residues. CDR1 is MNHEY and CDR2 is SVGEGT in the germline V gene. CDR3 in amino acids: CASSLGVRVGEWTTEAFF.

The chain's CDR3 is CASLWTGDGNEQFF. This chain connects TRBV2 to TRBJ2-1; TCRdb designates TRBD1, a call that cannot be tested without DNA. CDR3 length equals 14 residues. The germline CDR1 and CDR2 sequences are SNHLY and FYNNEI.

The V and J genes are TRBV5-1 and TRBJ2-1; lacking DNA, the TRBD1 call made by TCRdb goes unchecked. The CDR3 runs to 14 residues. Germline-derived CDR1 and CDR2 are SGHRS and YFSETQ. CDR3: CASSTGQGGNEQFF.

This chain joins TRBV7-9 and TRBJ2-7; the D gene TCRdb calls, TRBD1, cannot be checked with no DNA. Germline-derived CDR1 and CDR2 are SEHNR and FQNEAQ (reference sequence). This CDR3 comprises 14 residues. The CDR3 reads CASSLGQFSYEQYF.

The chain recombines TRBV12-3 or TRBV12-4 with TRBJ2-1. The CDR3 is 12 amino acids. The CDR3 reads CASSLAGYEQFF.

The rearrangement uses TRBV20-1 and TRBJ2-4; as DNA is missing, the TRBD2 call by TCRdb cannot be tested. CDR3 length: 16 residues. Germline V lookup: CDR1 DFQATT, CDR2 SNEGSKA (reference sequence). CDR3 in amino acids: CSARVALAGGYNIQYF.

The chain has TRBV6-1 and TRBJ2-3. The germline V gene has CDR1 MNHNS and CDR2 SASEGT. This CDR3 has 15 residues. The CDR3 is CASSLLASGADTQYF.

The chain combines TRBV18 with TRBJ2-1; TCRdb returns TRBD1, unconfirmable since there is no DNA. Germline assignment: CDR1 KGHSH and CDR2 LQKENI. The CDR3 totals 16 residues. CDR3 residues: CASSPATGGFYNEQFF.

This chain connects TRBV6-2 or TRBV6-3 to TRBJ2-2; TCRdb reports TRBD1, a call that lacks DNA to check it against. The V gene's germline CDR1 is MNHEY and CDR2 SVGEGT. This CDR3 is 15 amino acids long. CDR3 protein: CASSSPTLNYGELFF.

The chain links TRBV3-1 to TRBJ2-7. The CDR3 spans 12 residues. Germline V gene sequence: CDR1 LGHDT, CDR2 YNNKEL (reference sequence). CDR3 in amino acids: CASSQAAHEQYF.